This T cell receptor beta chain was captured by sequencing in a study of early T cells in non-severe SARS-CoV-2 infection. Study summary: Sequencing of unsorted whole blood was done on bulk RNA, leaving chains unpaired.

There are 15 residues in the CDR3. Germline values: CDR1 MDHEN, CDR2 SYDVKM. The junction had 3 bases not matched to a gene; V was cut back by 5 bases and J by 0 bases. Individual cDNA molecules each received unique molecular identifiers attached to them. TCRdb used MiXCR to reprocess the 5' RACE reads, holding one entry per CDR3 protein. The repertoire consists of more than 50,000 distinct CDR3 sequences, with roughly 13% occurring once and the leading ten covering roughly 9.1%. This clonotype came up many times. The target antigen is unknown. Whole-study findings and limits: Anti-spike CD8 responses were favored in VDJdb matching, and private and CD4 specificities were missed.

The chain uses TRBV28 and TRBJ2-4, with 8 bases identical to TRBD2. The sequencing sample was made of whole blood. The TCR was taken from an adult who was a healthcare worker with PCR-confirmed SARS-CoV-2 infection or an uninfected control (not recorded which). CDR3 nucleotide sequence: TGTGCCAGCAGTGGACTAGCCCTAGCCAAAAACATTCAGTACTTC. It specifies CASSGLALAKNIQYF.